The T cell receptor (beta chain) described here comes from a study of T cell responses to AZD1222 COVID-19 vaccine. Overall study findings and caveats: In all cases, repertoires were sampled only after the peak T cell response.

As to this clone: Its antigen is currently unknown.

Assay used: immunoSEQ multiplex PCR; TCRdb lists only in-frame clones, some missing. Of 83,000 or so clones in the sample, roughly 90% were seen once. Germline values: CDR1 SGHDT, CDR2 YYEEEE. The CDR3 runs to 13 residues. V lost 0 bases, J lost 8 bases, and 11 bases lay in between. Researchers grouped second doses given at about 4 or about 12 weeks into one pool. The V and J genes are TRBV5-6 and TRBJ1-2; TRBD1 might be the D (6 bases). The sample here was peripheral blood, taken 28 days after the second AZD1222 dose. This sequence originates from an adult who received the AZD1222 COVID-19 vaccine. The CDR3 nucleotides are TGTGCCAGCAGCTTGGGGGGGCTGGAGGGCTACACCTTC. Protein product: CASSLGGLEGYTF.